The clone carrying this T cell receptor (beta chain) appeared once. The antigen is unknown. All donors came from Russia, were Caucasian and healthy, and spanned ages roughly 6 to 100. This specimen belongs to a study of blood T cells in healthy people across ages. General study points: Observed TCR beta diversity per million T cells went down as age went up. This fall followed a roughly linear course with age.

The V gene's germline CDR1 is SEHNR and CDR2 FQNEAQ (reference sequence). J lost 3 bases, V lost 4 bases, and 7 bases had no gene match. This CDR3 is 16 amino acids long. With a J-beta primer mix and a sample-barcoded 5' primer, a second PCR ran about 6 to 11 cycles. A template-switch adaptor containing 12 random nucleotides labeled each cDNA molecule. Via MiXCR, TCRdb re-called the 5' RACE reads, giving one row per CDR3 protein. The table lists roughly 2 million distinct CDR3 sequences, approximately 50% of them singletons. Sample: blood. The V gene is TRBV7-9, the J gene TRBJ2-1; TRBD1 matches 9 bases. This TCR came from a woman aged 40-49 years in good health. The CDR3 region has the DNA TGTGCCAGCAGCTACCCCCGACAGGGGGACTACAATGAGCAGTTCTTC. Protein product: CASSYPRQGDYNEQFF. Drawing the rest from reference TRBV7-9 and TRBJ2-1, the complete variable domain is DTGVSQNPRHKITKRGQNVTFRCDPISEHNRLYWYRQTLGQGPEFLTYFQNEAQLEKSRLLSDRFSAERPKGSFSTLEIQRTEQGDSAMYLCASSYPRQGDYNEQFFGPGTRLTVL.